Listed below are T cell receptor beta chains from one sample, sequenced in a study of cytomegalovirus exposure and HLA in healthy donors. Sequencing was performed with immunoSEQ multiplex PCR; in TCRdb, only in-frame clones are kept and a portion is missing. The sample lists 110,000 to 150,000 clones; 91% were seen once. Material: PBMCs. Receptor source: a man aged 18 to 30 in good health and CMV-seronegative. CDR3s leave out the opening cysteine and the closing phenylalanine or tryptophan. Each record gives: J gene, V gene, CDR3 protein.

J gene: TRBJ2-3
V gene: TRBV9
CDR3 protein: ASSEGGLAGEKTQY

J gene: TRBJ1-4
V gene: TRBV29-1
CDR3 protein: SVPLGQGQEKLF

J gene: TRBJ1-2
V gene: TRBV29-1
CDR3 protein: SVFRSSWLPFNYGYT

J gene: TRBJ1-1
V gene: TRBV4-3
CDR3 protein: ASSPRPGQENTEAF

J gene: TRBJ2-7
V gene: TRBV19
CDR3 protein: ASSIGRTYEQY

J gene: TRBJ1-5
V gene: TRBV6-1
CDR3 protein: ASRNTGYSNQPQH

J gene: TRBJ2-3
V gene: TRBV5-1
CDR3 protein: ASSLAPLAGGPPPAQY

J gene: TRBJ2-7
V gene: TRBV5-1
CDR3 protein: ASSLERTEYEQY

J gene: TRBJ2-5
V gene: TRBV10-3
CDR3 protein: AISRPEADQETQY

J gene: TRBJ2-2
V gene: TRBV5-1
CDR3 protein: ASSGGTATGELF

J gene: TRBJ1-2
V gene: TRBV5-6
CDR3 protein: ASSLGQGPYGYT

J gene: TRBJ2-2
V gene: TRBV19
CDR3 protein: ASSMRGGTANTGELF

J gene: TRBJ1-1
V gene: TRBV7-6
CDR3 protein: ASSLGAGVGNTEAF

J gene: TRBJ2-1
V gene: TRBV9
CDR3 protein: ASSVATAGEQF

J gene: TRBJ2-1
V gene: TRBV11-2
CDR3 protein: ASSLESHEQF

J gene: TRBJ2-5
V gene: TRBV5-8
CDR3 protein: ASSSLVSETQY

J gene: TRBJ1-1
V gene: TRBV6-5
CDR3 protein: ASSYRTGIEAF

J gene: TRBJ1-1
V gene: TRBV29-1
CDR3 protein: SATGQQNTEAF

J gene: TRBJ2-7
V gene: TRBV18
CDR3 protein: ASSPGAQGNEQY

J gene: TRBJ1-1
V gene: TRBV6-5
CDR3 protein: ASSSGGTEAF

J gene: TRBJ2-7
V gene: TRBV7-9
CDR3 protein: ASSLLGQSYEQY

J gene: TRBJ1-2
V gene: TRBV9
CDR3 protein: ASSARDRSFSYGYT

J gene: TRBJ2-5
V gene: TRBV6-1
CDR3 protein: ASSEWLGGKETQY

J gene: TRBJ1-5
V gene: TRBV21-1
CDR3 protein: ASSKGVARDRGQPQH

J gene: TRBJ2-7
V gene: TRBV2
CDR3 protein: ASSDLQGDHEQY

J gene: TRBJ1-2
V gene: TRBV6-5
CDR3 protein: ASSYSTRGGYT

J gene: TRBJ1-2
V gene: TRBV5-1
CDR3 protein: ASSLGTGNYGYT

J gene: TRBJ1-1
V gene: TRBV5-1
CDR3 protein: ASSITGSMNTEAF

J gene: TRBJ1-2
V gene: TRBV25-1
CDR3 protein: ASSEYRGAGYT

J gene: TRBJ2-1
V gene: TRBV18
CDR3 protein: ASSPADEQF

J gene: TRBJ2-2
V gene: TRBV9
CDR3 protein: ASSPAGGAYAGELF

J gene: TRBJ1-2
V gene: TRBV6-5
CDR3 protein: ASSEQGSYGYT

J gene: TRBJ2-3
V gene: TRBV10-1
CDR3 protein: ASSLGPAGTTDTQY

J gene: TRBJ1-3
V gene: TRBV7-2
CDR3 protein: ASSFRGGDTIY

J gene: TRBJ2-5
V gene: TRBV7-8
CDR3 protein: ASSSEGLQETQY

J gene: TRBJ2-7
V gene: TRBV7-6
CDR3 protein: ASSLGARQGTYEQY

J gene: TRBJ2-1
V gene: TRBV5-6
CDR3 protein: ASSLGAGLGTYNEQF

J gene: TRBJ1-1
V gene: TRBV6-6
CDR3 protein: ASRQSMNTEAF

J gene: TRBJ2-4
V gene: TRBV27
CDR3 protein: ASSSYGQEEKNIQY

J gene: TRBJ2-7
V gene: TRBV2
CDR3 protein: ASSESSHEQY

J gene: TRBJ2-1
V gene: TRBV7-9
CDR3 protein: ASSLYLAGAGDEQF

J gene: TRBJ2-5
V gene: TRBV18
CDR3 protein: ASSPGTIQETQY

J gene: TRBJ1-5
V gene: TRBV27
CDR3 protein: ASSLDSYSNQPQH

J gene: TRBJ2-1
V gene: TRBV6-5
CDR3 protein: ASSSGLPRNEQF

J gene: TRBJ2-1
V gene: TRBV7-7
CDR3 protein: ASSHGTGEREQF

J gene: TRBJ2-3
V gene: TRBV7-6
CDR3 protein: ASSLRDMSTDTQY

J gene: TRBJ2-1
V gene: TRBV9
CDR3 protein: ASSVVGTGLLNEQF

J gene: TRBJ2-6
V gene: TRBV30
CDR3 protein: AWSEGAGANVLT

J gene: TRBJ2-5
V gene: TRBV5-1
CDR3 protein: ASSLDSRETQY

J gene: TRBJ2-5
V gene: TRBV5-4
CDR3 protein: ASSFYSQETQY

J gene: TRBJ1-2
V gene: TRBV1
CDR3 protein: TSSKEGARGYT

J gene: TRBJ1-4
V gene: TRBV19
CDR3 protein: ASSVGDRKNEKLF

J gene: TRBJ2-7
V gene: TRBV5-4
CDR3 protein: ASSPGGLAINYEQY

J gene: TRBJ1-2
V gene: TRBV7-2
CDR3 protein: ASSWGQGNYGYT